This section outlines one T cell receptor (beta chain) sequence together with its context. Its antigen is unidentified. The data originate from a study of T cell repertoires in cytomegalovirus infection. Study-level background: Public TCR beta signatures were indicative of both CMV infection and a matching HLA type.

Using its own MiXCR run on the reads, TCRdb lists one record per CDR3 protein. There are about 340,000 distinct CDR3 sequences in the sample; roughly 28% occur only once, and 20% lies in the top ten. The CDR3 sequence is 16 residues long. The V gene lost 3 bases and the J gene lost 5 bases, with 14 bases spanning the gap. From germline, CDR1 is SGHAT and CDR2 FQNNGV. Sequenced material: cultured PBMCs, taken from culture after CMV antigen stimulation. J is TRBJ1-6 and V is TRBV11-2; D remains ambiguous. The source is a human donor in good health (CMV status not recorded). Some clones in this sample may be carry-over from other donors' samples. The CDR3 here is CASSLFGRENNSPLHF. CDR3 bases: TGTGCCAGCAGCTTGTTCGGACGGGAGAATAATTCACCCCTCCACTTT. The whole variable domain, filled in from reference TRBV11-2 and TRBJ1-6, reads EAGVAQSPRYKIIEKRQSVAFWCNPISGHATLYWYQQILGQGPKLLIQFQNNGVVDDSQLPKDRFSAERLKGVDSTLKIQPAKLEDSAVYLCASSLFGRENNSPLHFGNGTRLTVT.